This T cell receptor (beta chain) was retrieved from a study of blood T cell repertoires in COVID-19 (dated by TCRdb to the early 2020s). Turning to the overall study: Collaborator samples came from the United States, Italy and Spain and covered acute and convalescent phases of COVID-19. Where available, HLA class I and class II types were taken from metadata supplied by the sample provider and were not determined by assay-based typing. Samples came from the ongoing ImmuneRACE study (first 160 participants) plus 1,254 subjects from 6 global collaborators. The material from the prospective study consisted of cDNA or gDNA derived from T cells, B-cell-depleted T cells, or PBMCs. Deeply sampled blood TCRbeta repertoires from subjects exposed to, actively infected with, or recovered from COVID-19 were included in the dataset. The repertoires were made available in a free public database intended to serve as a resource for research on the immune response to SARS-CoV-2. Sample metadata almost always included a de-identified subject ID, COVID-19 status, age in years and sex.

TCRbeta CDR3 regions were amplified from genomic DNA by means of the immunoSEQ Assay, a bias-controlled multiplex PCR. Processing in the source paper ran as follows. Within the assay, amplification of reference gene primers was used to estimate how many nucleated cells each sample contained. To quantify the absolute abundance of each unique TCRbeta CDR3 rearrangement, sequence reads were collapsed and filtered. Productive Simpson clonality was computed per sample as the square root of Simpson's diversity index over productive rearrangements. Held by TCRdb, this immuneACCESS table contains in-frame sequences only and omits some clones. Under half of the omission traces to an unresolved V gene where checked; the cause of the rest is unknown. V, J and clone size are those of that table, while D and trimming were read from the DNA. The sample profile shows roughly 80,000 clones; 70% to 90% of them were found once. In total, the top ten clones hold about 2.7% of the sample.

This clone was recorded once. The antigen it recognizes is unknown. No quality values exist for individual bases; no much larger clone is one base distant. Findings and caveats that apply to the study as a whole: Clinical and demographic metadata were provided uncurated, with the amount varying by source and participant.

The germline V end is reduced by 6 bases and the J end by 9 bases; junction bases left unmatched: 11. CDR1 and CDR2 are drawn from the germline V gene: MNHEY, SVGEGT. Taken from cysteine to phenylalanine, the CDR3 has 15 residues. The read is trimmed to its CDR3 DNA, 45 bases read in frame from base 1. The collaborating institutions used their own protocols to collect whole blood in K2EDTA tubes. For TCRbeta analysis, collaborators shipped samples in one of three forms: frozen whole blood, isolated PBMCs, or DNA extracted from either of those sample types. The sequence links TRBV6-2 or TRBV6-3 to TRBJ1-6; 7 bases in between match TRBD1. The clonotype was recovered from a woman older than 75 with acute or convalescent COVID-19. The sequencing sample was made of peripheral blood. At the DNA level, the sequence is TGTGCCAGCAGCCCTTTCGGGACAGAGGCTTCACCCCTCCACTTT. Translated, this gives CASSPFGTEASPLHF.